In this sample, the clone carrying this T cell receptor (beta chain) turned up many times. Its cognate antigen is unknown. Breast cancer patients provided tissue from their axillary draining lymph nodes. TCRdb recomputed calls from the multiplex PCR reads with MiXCR, one row per CDR3 protein. This table has around 230,000 distinct CDR3 sequences, approximately 30% appearing once. The germline V and J ends were trimmed by 6 bases and 7 bases, with 13 bases remaining between them. CDR3 length equals 12 residues. This specimen comes from a study of breast tumors, draining lymph nodes, adjacent tissues. Whole-study results and caveats: Tumors had less TCR diversity than lymph nodes, more than nontumor tissue. Luminal-like breast cancer showed significantly greater tumor-nontumor repertoire similarity than basal-like breast cancer did. The lymph node origin of tumor T cells was framed as consistent with a hypothesis, not demonstrated.

This receptor was obtained from a female donor with breast cancer. Some clones in this sample may be carry-over from other donors' samples. Material: axillary lymph node tissue. J is TRBJ2-7 and V is TRBV12-3 or TRBV12-4; D remains ambiguous. The CDR3 reads CASSRWAGEQYF. CDR3 DNA: TGTGCCAGCAGCCGGTGGGCTGGGGAGCAGTACTTC.